Presented here are 28 T cell receptor beta chains from one specimen sequenced in a study of shared clonotypes between healthy human individuals. CD45RO negativity and positive selection for CCR7 defined naive CD8 cells, a population that excluded terminally differentiated effector memory CD45RA+ cells. Only in-frame clones appear in the TCRdb table, and some are missing; sequencing was by immunoSEQ multiplex PCR. The sample yields 2 million to 2.5 million clones, 85% to 95% seen once. Material: naive CD8+ T cells from PBMCs. These receptors were collected from a man aged 18-30 years in good health. Some clones in this sample may be carry-over from other donors' samples.

The chain has TRBV18 and TRBJ1-4; D not certain. This CDR3 has 14 residues. Germline lookup yields CDR1 KGHSH and CDR2 LQKENI. Trimming took 4 bases from V and 7 from J, leaving 13 bases between them. For the CDR3, the DNA is TGTGCCAGCTCACGAGCGGGATTTGGTGAAAAACTGTTTTTT. Amino acids: CASSRAGFGEKLFF.

The chain uses TRBV27 and TRBJ2-5; tentative D call: TRBD2 (6 bases). From germline, CDR1 is MNHEY and CDR2 SMNVEV (reference sequence). The CDR3 has 16 amino acids. Trimming took 5 bases from V and 1 from J, leaving 17 bases between them. The CDR3 loop reads CASSPLPLAPQETQYF. Written as DNA, the CDR3 is TGTGCCAGCAGTCCTCTCCCACTAGCACCCCAAGAGACCCAGTACTTC.

The genes are TRBV13 and TRBJ1-4, with 8 bases identical to TRBD1. The trim removed 5 bases at V and 0 bases at J, leaving 11 bases unmatched. Germline loops: CDR1 PRHDT, CDR2 FYEKMQ (reference sequence). This CDR3 region has 18 residues. The CDR3 loop reads CASSGATGAEATNEKLFF. The CDR3 bases are TGTGCCAGCAGCGGTGCGACAGGGGCGGAGGCAACTAATGAAAAACTGTTTTTT.

The V call is TRBV27, the J call TRBJ2-1; TRBD2 agrees at 9 bases. The V segment lost 3 bases and the J segment 9 bases; nucleotides outside the gene matches: 12. The CDR3 is 16 amino acids. Germline CDR1 is MNHEY and CDR2 is SMNVEV (reference sequence). The CDR3 nucleotides read TGTGCCAGCAGTTTCGGTACCGCGGGAGGGGGCAGTGAGCAGTTCTTC. Translating it yields CASSFGTAGGGSEQFF.

Note on this clone: Different DNA sequences within this sample yield the same CDR3. The gene calls are TRBV27 and TRBJ2-6; tentative D call: TRBD1 (5 bases). V was pared by 2 bases and J by 4 bases, with 9 bases between. The CDR3 spans 15 residues. Germline V gene data show CDR1 as MNHEY and CDR2 as SMNVEV (reference sequence). The CDR3 reads CASSLIGAGANVLTF. CDR3 nucleotide sequence: TGTGCCAGCAGTTTAATAGGGGCGGGGGCCAACGTCCTGACTTTC.

The chain is built from TRBV25-1 and TRBJ2-7; D ambiguous. The CDR3 spans 13 residues. Deletions cut 5 bases from V and 5 bases from J, with 13 bases between. Germline values: CDR1 MGHDK, CDR2 SYGVNS. CDR3 sequence reads: CASSPSRYHEQYF. CDR3 DNA sequence: TGTGCCAGCAGTCCTTCTAGGTACCACGAGCAGTACTTC.

The chain has TRBV7-3 and TRBJ2-5; D may be TRBD1 or TRBD2 (6 bases each). Germline V gene data show CDR1 as SGHTA and CDR2 as FQGTGA. V was clipped by 5 bases and J by 5 bases, with 18 bases between them. The CDR3 loop spans 15 amino acids. The CDR3 DNA is TGTGCCAGCAGCCCCACCTGGGGGGCCGGGGAGACCCAGTACTTC. It yields the protein CASSPTWGAGETQYF. The full variable domain, with the rest looked up from reference TRBV7-3 and TRBJ2-5, is GAGVSQTPSNKVTEKGKYVELRCDPISGHTALYWYRQSLGQGPEFLIYFQGTGAADDSGLPNDRFFAVRPEGSVSTLKIQRTERGDSAVYLCASSPTWGAGETQYFGPGTRLLVL.

The V gene is TRBV19, the J gene TRBJ2-7, with unresolved D. V lost 1 base to trimming and J lost 5 bases, with 9 bases between them. The germline CDR1 and CDR2 sequences are LNHDA and SQIVND (reference sequence). The length of the CDR3 is 13 residues. The CDR3 sequence is CASSIVKGNEQYF. CDR3 DNA: TGTGCCAGTAGTATAGTGAAGGGTAACGAGCAGTACTTC.

The rearrangement links TRBV5-1 to TRBJ1-1; 9 positions agree with TRBD1. This CDR3 is built from 14 residues. The germline gives CDR1 SGHRS, CDR2 YFSETQ. V was pared by 3 bases and J by 5 bases, with 5 bases of the junction left unmatched. The DNA of the CDR3 is TGCGCCAGCAGCTGGACAGGGGAAGGAACTGAAGCTTTCTTT. Translating it yields CASSWTGEGTEAFF.

The chain employs TRBV5-8 and TRBJ2-7; 9 bases fit TRBD2. V dropped 2 bases and J dropped 1; count of bases not matched to a gene: 1. The CDR3 is 14 residues long. CDR1 SGHTS and CDR2 YDEGEE come from the germline V gene. The CDR3 nucleotides read TGTGCCAGCAGCTTTCTAGCGGGATCCTACGAGCAGTACTTC. Translation gives CASSFLAGSYEQYF.

The chain is built from TRBV4-1 and TRBJ1-1, with D perhaps TRBD1 (5 bases). The CDR3 consists of 16 residues. The V gene's germline CDR1 is MGHRA and CDR2 YSYEKL. V lost 0 bases to trimming and J lost 1 base, with 12 bases between them. The CDR3 reads CASSQDLRQRNTEAFF. In DNA, the CDR3 is TGCGCCAGCAGCCAAGATTTAAGACAGAGGAACACTGAAGCTTTCTTT.

This chain connects TRBV27 to TRBJ2-4, with D possibly matching TRBD1 (6 bases). CDR3 length: 16 amino acids. CDR1 and CDR2 from the germline V gene are MNHEY and SMNVEV (reference sequence). V was clipped by 5 bases and J by 0 bases, with 14 bases between them. The CDR3 sequence: CASSPQGIIAKNIQYF. The CDR3 DNA is TGTGCCAGCAGTCCTCAGGGGATCATAGCCAAAAACATTCAGTACTTC.

V is TRBV4-1 and J is TRBJ2-1; TRBD1 or TRBD2 may be the D gene (5 bases each). The V end lost 0 bases, the J end lost 7 bases, and 19 bases lay between the germline ends. The CDR3 has 17 amino acids. The germline V gene has CDR1 MGHRA and CDR2 YSYEKL. This CDR3 is CASSQDGPGTGWNEQFF. The CDR3 DNA is TGCGCCAGCAGCCAAGATGGGCCCGGGACGGGGTGGAATGAGCAGTTCTTC.

The CDR3 protein is CASSPSWGGDGYTF. CDR3 nucleotide sequence: TGTGCCAGCAGCCCCAGCTGGGGCGGCGATGGCTACACCTTC. This chain joins TRBV7-8 and TRBJ1-2, with a weak D call TRBD1 (5 bases). V lost 5 bases and J lost 6, with 16 bases in between. CDR1 is SGHVS, CDR2 FQNEAQ, per germline. CDR3 length: 14 residues.

The chain recombines TRBV7-2 with TRBJ1-2; D gene ambiguous. The ends were cut back, 4 bases at V and 8 bases at J, with 26 bases in the middle. In germline, CDR1 is SGHTA, CDR2 FQGNSA. This CDR3 contains 17 residues. The CDR3 sequence: CASSSRSPGITGEGYTF. CDR3 DNA sequence: TGTGCCAGCAGCTCTCGATCTCCGGGCATCACCGGGGAGGGCTACACCTTC.

On this clone itself: The sample has other DNA sequences that encode this CDR3 too. V is TRBV20-1 and J is TRBJ2-7; unclear D gene. Germline-derived CDR1 and CDR2 are DFQATT and SNEGSKA (reference sequence). V lost 3 bases and J lost 4, with 7 bases in between. There are 11 residues in the CDR3. CDR3 loop: CSASRVYEQYF. CDR3 DNA sequence: TGCAGTGCTAGTAGGGTTTACGAGCAGTACTTC.

This clone occurred once. The V gene is TRBV11-2, the J gene TRBJ2-1; 9 nucleotides line up with TRBD2. Trimming removed 5 bases from V and 5 bases from J; junction bases left unmatched: 7. Germline V gene sequence: CDR1 SGHAT, CDR2 FQNNGV. The CDR3 is made up of 15 amino acids. CDR3 amino acids: CASSLPGLANNEQFF. The CDR3 DNA reads as TGTGCCAGCAGCCTACCGGGACTAGCTAACAATGAGCAGTTCTTC.

Regarding this clone: A read error may produce the germline difference seen at one junction end. The genes are TRBV15 and TRBJ1-2; D gene unclear. CDR3 length: 14 amino acids. Germline assignment: CDR1 LNHNV and CDR2 YYDKDF (reference sequence). The CDR3 nucleotides read TGTGCCACCAGTAGAGGCCAGTGGCTGGATGGCTACACCTTC. It translates to CATSRGQWLDGYTF.

The chain joins TRBV4-1 to TRBJ2-7; 7 bases map to TRBD1. The ends lost 1 base at V and 0 bases at J; junction bases unmatched: 12. The length of the CDR3 is 18 residues. CDR1 and CDR2 from the germline V gene are MGHRA and YSYEKL. The CDR3 here is CASSQVDRVWGSSYEQYF. The CDR3 coding sequence is TGCGCCAGCAGCCAAGTCGACAGGGTTTGGGGGAGCTCCTACGAGCAGTACTTC.

The chain employs TRBV28 and TRBJ2-7; tentatively, D is TRBD1 or TRBD2 (5 bases each). CDR3 length: 16 amino acids. Germline V CDR1 and CDR2: MDHEN, SYDVKM. Trimming took 5 bases from V and 9 from J, leaving 26 bases between them. The CDR3 reads CASSGPGSRSGDGQYF. CDR3 in DNA: TGTGCCAGCAGTGGACCCGGGTCCCGATCTGGGGACGGGCAGTACTTC.

The chain has TRBV5-4 and TRBJ2-7; D not resolved. V was shortened by 4 bases and J by 4 bases, with 9 bases between the two germline ends. This CDR3 is built from 12 residues. In germline, CDR1 is SGHNT, CDR2 YYREEE (reference sequence). The CDR3 spells CASSGAEYEQYF. The CDR3 region has the DNA TGTGCCAGCAGCGGCGCCGAGTACGAGCAGTACTTC.

The chain is built from TRBV9 and TRBJ2-2, with D tentatively TRBD2 (6 bases). The V end was cut by 4 bases, the J end by 4 bases, with 11 bases between. Looked up from germline, CDR1 is SGDLS and CDR2 is YYNGEE. CDR3 length: 14 residues. The CDR3 DNA is TGTGCCAGCAGCCCCTGGGACTCCACCGGGGAGCTGTTTTTT. Translating gives CASSPWDSTGELFF.

The rearrangement joins TRBV28 to TRBJ2-5; the D gene could be TRBD1 or TRBD2 (6 bases each). Trimming removed 6 bases from V and 5 bases from J, with 16 bases in between. Germline loops: CDR1 MDHEN, CDR2 SYDVKM. There are 14 residues in the CDR3. The CDR3 sequence is CASSRQGGKETQYF. The CDR3 DNA follows: TGTGCCAGCAGCCGACAAGGGGGGAAGGAGACCCAGTACTTC.

This chain links TRBV29-1 with TRBJ2-5, with TRBD2 as a possible D gene (6 bases). Germline V gene lookup returns CDR1 SQVTM and CDR2 ANQGSEA. There are 13 residues in the CDR3. The V gene lost 5 bases and the J gene lost 5 bases, with 15 bases spanning the gap. CDR3 DNA: TGCAGCGTTCGTAGCGGCCGTTGGGAGACCCAGTACTTC. It encodes CSVRSGRWETQYF.

The chain employs TRBV4-2 and TRBJ2-1; D is undetermined. With 1 base removed from V and 5 bases from J, the gap between germline ends came to 9 bases. The CDR3 totals 14 residues. Germline CDR1 and CDR2: LGHNA and YNFKEQ. The CDR3: CASSQAGRNNEQFF. The CDR3 bases are TGTGCCAGCAGCCAAGCTGGTAGGAACAATGAGCAGTTCTTC.

A single count supports this clone. The chain recombines TRBV11-2 with TRBJ2-7; D might be TRBD1 (6 bases). Trimming removed 5 bases at V and 10 bases at J, with 15 bases between. The CDR3 spans 12 residues. Germline assignment: CDR1 SGHAT and CDR2 FQNNGV. The CDR3 bases are TGTGCCAGCAGCCAATACACAGGGTTACAGTACTTC. Protein: CASSQYTGLQYF.

About this clone: Distinct nucleotide sequences in the sample also encode this CDR3. The DNA for the CDR3 is TGTGCCAGCAGCTTAGTCGAGCAGTACTTC. Its protein is CASSLVEQYF. This rearrangement joins TRBV7-9 to TRBJ2-7; D uncertain. CDR1 and CDR2 from the germline V gene are SEHNR and FQNEAQ (reference sequence). This CDR3 is 10 amino acids long. The V end was cut by 1 base, the J end by 6 bases, with 1 base between.

The genes are TRBV27 and TRBJ1-5, with TRBD1 as a possible D gene (5 bases). Trimming removed 6 bases from V and 1 base from J, with 16 bases in between. Germline lookup yields CDR1 MNHEY and CDR2 SMNVEV (reference sequence). The CDR3 sequence is 16 residues long. The CDR3 DNA reads TGTGCCAGCAGCCCGAAACTAGGGGTAAGCAATCAGCCCCAGCATTTT. Translating gives CASSPKLGVSNQPQHF.